The 20 T cell receptor beta chains reported below all come from one sample, sequenced in a study of T cells after yellow fever vaccination. TCRdb analysed the 5' RACE reads with MiXCR anew, one entry per CDR3 protein. This sample has about 580,000 distinct CDR3 sequences, with 17% found just once. The sequences come from PBMCs, collected less than 6 days after the first yellow fever vaccination. These receptors were obtained from a young man who received the YFV17D yellow fever vaccine.

The chain carries TRBV4-1 and TRBJ2-4; a weak D match, TRBD2 (6 bases). V was clipped by 10 bases and J by 0 bases, with 10 bases between them. Germline values: CDR1 MGHRA, CDR2 YSYEKL. The CDR3 extends over 13 amino acids. The CDR3 DNA follows: TGCGCCACCAGGGACTTAGCCAAAAACATTCAGTACTTC. As protein: CATRDLAKNIQYF.

This clonotype has only a few counts. The CDR3 reads CASRVPGGPTDTQYF. The CDR3 DNA reads TGTGCCAGCAGGGTTCCTGGGGGCCCCACAGATACGCAGTATTTT. V and J are TRBV5-5 and TRBJ2-3, with D perhaps TRBD1 (6 bases). V dropped 5 bases and J dropped 2 bases, with 15 bases sitting between them. Germline-derived CDR1 and CDR2 are SGHKS and YYEKEE (reference sequence). The CDR3 runs to 15 residues.

This clonotype has a handful of counts. V usage is TRBV5-4 and J usage is TRBJ2-5; tentatively, D is TRBD1 or TRBD2 (5 bases each). Trimming left V 4 bases short and J 2 bases short, with 15 bases between. There are 15 residues in the CDR3. Germline V CDR1 and CDR2: SGHNT, YYREEE (reference sequence). The CDR3 here is CASSNPTGRQETQYF. The CDR3 nucleotides read TGTGCCAGCAGCAACCCGACGGGGCGGCAAGAGACCCAGTACTTC.

The chain links TRBV27 to TRBJ2-1; 10 nucleotides line up with TRBD2. Per germline, CDR1 MNHEY and CDR2 SMNVEV (reference sequence). This CDR3 contains 17 residues. The ends lost 3 bases at V and 4 bases at J; junction bases unmatched: 9. CDR3 protein: CASSFSSGGAVYNEQFF. Written as DNA, the CDR3 is TGTGCCAGCAGTTTCTCGAGCGGGGGGGCCGTATACAATGAGCAGTTCTTC.

In its sample, this clonotype was seen a few times. The V call is TRBV4-2, the J call TRBJ2-2; no reliable D call. Germline loops: CDR1 LGHNA, CDR2 YNFKEQ. Trimming stripped 1 base from V and 0 bases from J, with 9 bases between. The length of the CDR3 is 16 residues. This CDR3 is CASSQGIQTNTGELFF. CDR3 DNA sequence: TGTGCCAGCAGCCAAGGGATCCAGACGAACACCGGGGAGCTGTTTTTT.

The chain employs TRBV11-2 and TRBJ2-7; D may be TRBD2 (6 bases). Germline V gene data show CDR1 as SGHAT and CDR2 as FQNNGV. CDR3 size: 15 residues. Deletions cut 5 bases from V and 4 bases from J, with 18 bases between. CDR3 coding DNA: TGTGCCAGCAGCCGTCCGGAGGGACTTCAGTACGAGCAGTACTTC. It encodes CASSRPEGLQYEQYF.

The V and J genes are TRBV7-2 and TRBJ1-2; tentatively, D is TRBD1 (6 bases). The V and J ends lost 6 bases and 0 bases respectively, with 17 bases between them. The CDR3 has 16 residues. Germline V CDR1 and CDR2: SGHTA, FQGNSA. The CDR3 DNA sequence: TGTGCCAGCAGACTGGGGGCGGGGGGAGCTAACTATGGCTACACCTTC. This sequence encodes CASRLGAGGANYGYTF.

The genes are TRBV5-4 and TRBJ1-4; D is undetermined. Germline V gives CDR1 SGHNT, CDR2 YYREEE (reference sequence). Trimming took 1 base from V and 5 from J, leaving 6 bases between them. The CDR3 is made up of 13 amino acids. The CDR3 reads CASSLTANEKLFF. The CDR3 nucleotides are TGTGCCAGCAGCTTGACAGCGAATGAAAAACTGTTTTTT.

The chain recombines TRBV20-1 with TRBJ2-5; the match to TRBD2 covers 9 bases. This CDR3 region has 13 residues. Germline V gene lookup returns CDR1 DFQATT and CDR2 SNEGSKA (reference sequence). V lost 5 bases, J lost 5 bases, and 6 bases stayed unmatched. The CDR3 spells CSARLAGIETQYF. The CDR3 bases are TGCAGTGCTCGGCTAGCGGGGATCGAGACCCAGTACTTC.

This clonotype was picked up a small number of times. This CDR3 is CATSDPGTAGTDTQYF. In DNA, the CDR3 is TGTGCCACCAGTGACCCCGGGACCGCGGGCACAGATACGCAGTATTTT. V usage is TRBV24-1 and J usage is TRBJ2-3, with D perhaps given as TRBD1 or TRBD2 (5 bases each). The CDR3 extends over 16 amino acids. Trimming left V 4 bases short and J 1 base short, with 14 bases between. CDR1 and CDR2 (germline): KGHDR, SFDVKD.

This chain uses TRBV6-2 or TRBV6-3 with TRBJ1-4; 8 bases are shared with TRBD1. This CDR3 has 12 amino acids. Per the germline V gene, CDR1 is MNHEY and CDR2 is SVGEGT. With 8 bases clipped from V and 6 bases from J, the junction kept 2 bases outside the gene matches. Here the CDR3 DNA reads TGTGCCAGCGCGACAGGGGATGAAAAACTGTTTTTT. Amino acids: CASATGDEKLFF.

This clonotype came up a few times. This rearrangement joins TRBV6-2 or TRBV6-3 to TRBJ1-5; D is ambiguous. Looked up from germline, CDR1 is MNHEY and CDR2 is SVGEGT. This CDR3 is built from 15 residues. V was trimmed by 4 bases and J by 3 bases, leaving 13 bases between them. CDR3 protein: CASSFAASSNQPQHF. CDR3 DNA sequence: TGTGCCAGCAGTTTTGCGGCCAGCTCCAATCAGCCCCAGCATTTT.

The chain uses TRBV29-1 and TRBJ2-5; a weak D match, TRBD2 (6 bases). This CDR3 spans 14 amino acids. V lost 5 bases and J lost 4, with 17 bases in between. Germline CDR1 SQVTM, CDR2 ANQGSEA. CDR3 sequence: CSVPIGGLRETQYF. CDR3 sequence (DNA): TGCAGCGTTCCCATCGGAGGGTTAAGAGAGACCCAGTACTTC. The variable domain in full, with the rest retrieved from reference TRBV29-1 and TRBJ2-5, is SAVISQKPSRDICQRGTSLTIQCQVDSQVTMMFWYRQQPGQSLTLIATANQGSEATYESGFVIDKFPISRPNLTFSTLTVSNMSPEDSSIYLCSVPIGGLRETQYFGPGTRLLVL.

V gene TRBV12-3 or TRBV12-4 combines with J gene TRBJ1-6; 8 bases map to TRBD1. This CDR3 spans 15 amino acids. Germline trimming cut 2 bases from V and 9 bases from J; bases unmatched to any gene: 6. CDR3 coding DNA: TGTGCCAGCAGTTTAAAGGACAGGGCGGGTTCACCCCTCCACTTT. Translating gives CASSLKDRAGSPLHF.

This clonotype was picked up many times. The chain joins TRBV20-1 to TRBJ2-1, with 8 bases fitting TRBD1. The CDR3 is made up of 14 amino acids. J lost 4 bases, V lost 6 bases, and 8 bases had no gene match. Germline-derived CDR1 and CDR2 are DFQATT and SNEGSKA (reference sequence). CDR3 in DNA: TGCAGTGCGAAGGACAGGGACCCATACAATGAGCAGTTCTTC. As protein: CSAKDRDPYNEQFF.

V usage is TRBV5-1 and J usage is TRBJ2-1; tentatively, D is TRBD1 (6 bases). CDR1 and CDR2 (germline): SGHRS, YFSETQ. The CDR3 has 15 amino acids. V was cut by 4 bases and J by 3 bases, with 14 bases left in between. The CDR3 loop reads CASSPGTLLYNEQFF. The DNA of the CDR3 is TGCGCCAGCAGCCCCGGGACACTTCTCTACAATGAGCAGTTCTTC. The variable domain in full, with the rest retrieved from reference TRBV5-1 and TRBJ2-1, is KAGVTQTPRYLIKTRGQQVTLSCSPISGHRSVSWYQQTPGQGLQFLFEYFSETQRNKGNFPGRFSGRQFSNSRSEMNVSTLELGDSALYLCASSPGTLLYNEQFFGPGTRLTVL.

The J gene is TRBJ1-5, the V gene TRBV19; D may be TRBD1 (5 bases). In germline, CDR1 is LNHDA, CDR2 SQIVND (reference sequence). The CDR3 contains 15 residues. V dropped 6 bases and J dropped 4 bases, with 16 bases sitting between them. The CDR3 nucleotides are TGTGCCAGTAGCGGCGGGACCGGCAGGAATCAGCCCCAGCATTTT. Amino acid sequence: CASSGGTGRNQPQHF.

This chain joins TRBV19 and TRBJ1-5, with TRBD1 as a possible D gene (5 bases). V was shortened by 6 bases and J by 7 bases, with 16 bases between the two germline ends. The germline CDR1 and CDR2 sequences are LNHDA and SQIVND (reference sequence). This CDR3 region has 14 residues. CDR3 DNA sequence: TGTGCCAGTAGCCCCGGCAGGGTAGTACAGCCCCAGCATTTT. Amino acid sequence: CASSPGRVVQPQHF.

The chain recombines TRBV7-6 with TRBJ1-4, with TRBD1 as a possible D gene (6 bases). V was cut by 5 bases and J by 4 bases, with 14 bases left in between. The CDR3 consists of 15 residues. The germline V gene encodes CDR1 SGHVS and CDR2 FNYEAQ. The CDR3 here is CASSPGARINEKLFF. The DNA for the CDR3 is TGTGCCAGCAGCCCGGGGGCGCGCATTAATGAAAAACTGTTTTTT.

This chain links TRBV18 with TRBJ2-5, with 8 bases identical to TRBD2. The CDR3 loop spans 13 amino acids. Germline loops: CDR1 KGHSH, CDR2 LQKENI. J lost 0 bases, V lost 8 bases, and 2 bases had no gene match. The CDR3 loop is CASTTSDQETQYF. The CDR3 coding sequence is TGTGCCAGCACGACTAGCGACCAAGAGACCCAGTACTTC.